Shown below are 20 T cell receptor beta chains from a single sample sequenced in a study of T cell repertoires in ileal Crohn's disease. Clones were read by immunoSEQ multiplex PCR, and TCRdb kept only the in-frame ones, dropping some. The sample gives some 4,600 clones, about 80% of which show up once; more than 5.5% is in the top ten. As to time point: inflamed ileum from the surgical specimen. Specimen: ileal tissue. All receptors come from an adult with Crohn's disease.

The V call is TRBV9, the J call TRBJ2-2, with TRBD2 as a possible D gene (6 bases). CDR3 length: 15 residues. V was shortened by 0 bases and J by 0 bases, with 6 bases between the two germline ends. CDR1 is SGDLS and CDR2 is YYNGEE in the germline V gene. CDR3 bases: TGTGCCAGCAGCGTAGCGGGGGCGAACACCGGGGAGCTGTTTTTT. As protein: CASSVAGANTGELFF.

V is TRBV2 and J is TRBJ2-3, with D perhaps given as TRBD1 or TRBD2 (5 bases each). Per germline, CDR1 SNHLY and CDR2 FYNNEI. CDR3 size: 16 residues. V was clipped by 3 bases and J by 0 bases, with 13 bases between them. CDR3 in amino acids: CASSDGGLTSTDTQYF. The DNA for the CDR3 is TGTGCCAGCAGTGATGGGGGTCTGACTAGCACAGATACGCAGTATTTT.

By frequency in the sample, this clone is large. This chain joins TRBV7-3 and TRBJ1-1, with D maybe TRBD1 (5 bases). V dropped 4 bases and J dropped 7 bases, with 13 bases sitting between them. This CDR3 spans 13 amino acids. Germline V lookup: CDR1 SGHTA, CDR2 FQGTGA. The CDR3 nucleotides are TGTGCCAGCAGCTCCAGGGACGGCGTTGAAGCTTTCTTT. The encoded protein is CASSSRDGVEAFF.

This clone was counted only a few times. The chain is built from TRBV9 and TRBJ1-2, with 10 bases that match TRBD1. From germline, CDR1 is SGDLS and CDR2 YYNGEE. Losses at the gene ends were 0 bases for V and 0 bases for J; bases not matched to a gene: 5. The CDR3 is 17 amino acids. The CDR3 loop reads CASSVGQGASANYGYTF. The CDR3 bases are TGTGCCAGCAGCGTAGGACAGGGGGCTTCGGCTAACTATGGCTACACCTTC.

The table lists this clone with a few counts. The chain is built from TRBV12-2 and TRBJ2-7; the D call TRBD2 from the table was never checked on the DNA. TRBV12-2 is classified as a pseudogene. The CDR3 runs to 16 residues. In DNA form, the CDR3 reads TGTGCAAGTCGCTTAGTAGTAGGACTAGCGGGGGCCTTGAACGACTTC. Its protein product is CASRLVVGLAGALNDF.

The J gene is TRBJ2-1, the V gene TRBV4-1, with 10 nucleotides matching TRBD2. Germline CDR1 reads MGHRA; CDR2 reads YSYEKL. With 3 bases clipped from V and 7 bases from J, the junction kept 3 bases outside the gene matches. The CDR3 is 14 residues long. CDR3 in amino acids: CASSHGLAVNEQFF. The CDR3 DNA reads as TGCGCCAGCAGCCACGGACTAGCGGTAAATGAGCAGTTCTTC.

This clone came up a few times. V usage is TRBV5-1 and J usage is TRBJ1-6; TRBD1 agrees at 12 bases. CDR3 size: 18 residues. CDR1 and CDR2 from the germline V gene are SGHRS and YFSETQ. Germline trimming cut 0 bases from V and 5 bases from J; bases unmatched to any gene: 6. In nucleotides, the CDR3 is TGCGCCAGCAGCTTGGGGGACAGGGGGCGATTTAATAATTCACCCCTCCACTTT. Amino acid sequence: CASSLGDRGRFNNSPLHF. The full variable domain, rest sourced from reference TRBV5-1 and TRBJ1-6, is KAGVTQTPRYLIKTRGQQVTLSCSPISGHRSVSWYQQTPGQGLQFLFEYFSETQRNKGNFPGRFSGRQFSNSRSEMNVSTLELGDSALYLCASSLGDRGRFNNSPLHFGNGTRLTVT.

The CDR3 loop is CSVHLGQTNTEAFF. The CDR3 nucleotides read TGCAGCGTTCATTTGGGACAGACGAACACTGAAGCTTTCTTT. The rearrangement uses TRBV29-1 and TRBJ1-1; 7 bases map to TRBD1. The V gene's germline CDR1 is SQVTM and CDR2 ANQGSEA. The V and J ends lost 5 bases and 1 base, in that order; junction bases with no gene match: 7. The CDR3 contains 14 residues.

The V gene is TRBV23-1, the J gene TRBJ2-7, with D hard to call. TRBV23-1 is noted as an ORF with a role that remains uncertain. The CDR3 covers 16 residues. The ends were cut back, 0 bases at V and 0 bases at J, with 12 bases in the middle. CDR3 DNA sequence: TGCGCCAGCAGTCAATCGATCAGGAGCCACTCCTACGAGCAGTACTTC. Its translation: CASSQSIRSHSYEQYF.

V and J are TRBV28 and TRBJ2-1; D possibly corresponds to TRBD1 (6 bases). Trimming left V 7 bases short and J 2 bases short, with 9 bases between. Germline CDR1 and CDR2: MDHEN and SYDVKM. The CDR3 runs to 13 residues. In nucleotides, the CDR3 is TGTGCCAGCAAAAAGGGGGCCTACAATGAGCAGTTCTTC. It specifies CASKKGAYNEQFF.

This clone appeared a few times. The chain carries TRBV7-2 and TRBJ2-7; 11 bases match TRBD2. V shed 5 bases, J shed 6 bases, and the junction held 9 bases outside the gene matches. This CDR3 contains 15 residues. Per the germline V gene, CDR1 is SGHTA and CDR2 is FQGNSA. CDR3 nucleotides: TGTGCCAGCAGCCCCTCTAGCGGGGGGCAAGGCGAGCAGTACTTC. Encoded protein: CASSPSSGGQGEQYF.

This chain uses TRBV30 with TRBJ2-5, with 8 bases lining up with TRBD1. Germline V lookup: CDR1 GTSNPN, CDR2 SVGIG (reference sequence). This CDR3 comprises 12 residues. V trimming: 5 bases; J trimming: 7 bases; junction bases outside the gene matches: 6. CDR3 bases: TGTGCCTGGGGGGGACAGGTCGGGACCCAGTACTTC. This encodes CAWGGQVGTQYF.

The sample holds a few counts of this clone. The chain recombines TRBV10-1 with TRBJ1-3, with D hard to call. CDR1 WNHNN and CDR2 SYGVQD come from the germline V gene (reference sequence). The CDR3 has 13 residues. V lost 4 bases, J lost 0 bases, and 4 bases lay in between. DNA for the CDR3: TGCGCCAGCAGTGGCAACTCTGGAAACACCATATATTTT. Translated: CASSGNSGNTIYF.

This rearrangement joins TRBV19 to TRBJ1-1; maybe TRBD1 (6 bases). Germline assignment: CDR1 LNHDA and CDR2 SQIVND (reference sequence). V shed 4 bases and J shed 1 base, with 25 bases lying between them. This CDR3 is built from 19 residues. The CDR3 DNA follows: TGTGCCAGTAGTAAGAGGCGGACAGTAGTCATGGTGAGGAACACTGAAGCTTTCTTT. Protein product: CASSKRRTVVMVRNTEAFF.

In this sample, this clone turned up a few times. The chain carries TRBV19 and TRBJ2-1; D possibly uses TRBD1 or TRBD2 (5 bases each). The V and J ends lost 3 bases and 5 bases respectively, with 23 bases between them. CDR3 length: 18 residues. The germline gives CDR1 LNHDA, CDR2 SQIVND (reference sequence). The CDR3 region has the DNA TGTGCCAGTAGTATTCGGGGCCAGAGGGGCACTGGGAACAATGAGCAGTTCTTC. Its translation: CASSIRGQRGTGNNEQFF.

The chain combines TRBV5-1 with TRBJ2-5, with D tentatively TRBD1 (9 bases). The CDR3 loop spans 15 amino acids. Germline CDR1 is SGHRS and CDR2 is YFSETQ. Deletions cut 7 bases from V and 4 bases from J, with 20 bases between. This CDR3 is CASSPGGDRVETQYF. CDR3 DNA: TGCGCCAGCTCCCCGGGGGGGGACAGGGTAGAGACCCAGTACTTC.

The J gene is TRBJ2-1, the V gene TRBV18; tentative D call: TRBD1 (6 bases). This CDR3 comprises 15 residues. Between the trimmed V and J ends, which lost 2 bases and 5 bases, there was a span of 13 bases. Germline values: CDR1 KGHSH, CDR2 LQKENI. CDR3 protein: CASSPFSRGNNEQFF. The CDR3 bases are TGTGCCAGCTCACCATTCTCCAGGGGCAACAATGAGCAGTTCTTC.

The chain carries TRBV6-5 and TRBJ1-5; D unresolved. Deletions cut 6 bases from V and 4 bases from J, with 13 bases between. The CDR3 length is 14 residues. Germline V gene data show CDR1 as MNHEY and CDR2 as SVGAGI. CDR3 nucleotide sequence: TGTGCCAGCAGGCCGTTCAGTGGGAATCAGCCCCAGCATTTT. The encoded protein is CASRPFSGNQPQHF.

The V gene is TRBV10-2, the J gene TRBJ2-7; TRBD2 matches 9 bases. This CDR3 is 13 amino acids long. Germline V gene sequence: CDR1 WSHSY, CDR2 SAAADI. V lost 11 bases and J lost 6; bases outside the gene matches: 11. The CDR3 here is CAAIAGVGGEQYF. The CDR3 coding sequence is TGCGCCGCGATAGCGGGAGTAGGTGGCGAGCAGTACTTC.

This chain connects TRBV5-6 to TRBJ2-3; 11 bases map to TRBD2. Germline V gene sequence: CDR1 SGHDT, CDR2 YYEEEE. J lost 0 bases, V lost 4 bases, and 4 bases had no gene match. This CDR3 region has 16 residues. CDR3 amino acids: CASSETSGGSTDTQYF. In nucleotides, the CDR3 is TGTGCCAGCAGCGAAACTAGCGGGGGAAGCACAGATACGCAGTATTTT.